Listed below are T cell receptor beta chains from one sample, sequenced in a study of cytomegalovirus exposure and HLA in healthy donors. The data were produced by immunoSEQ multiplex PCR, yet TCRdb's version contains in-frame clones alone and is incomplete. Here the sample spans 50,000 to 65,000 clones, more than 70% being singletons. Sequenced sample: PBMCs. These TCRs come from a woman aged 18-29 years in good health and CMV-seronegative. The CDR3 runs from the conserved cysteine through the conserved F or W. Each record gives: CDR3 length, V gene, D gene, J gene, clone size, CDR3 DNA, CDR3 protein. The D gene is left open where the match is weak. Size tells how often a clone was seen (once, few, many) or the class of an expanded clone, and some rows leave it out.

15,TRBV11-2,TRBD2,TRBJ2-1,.,TGTGCCAGCAGCCCAGGGACTAGCGGAGACAATGAGCAGTTCTTC,CASSPGTSGDNEQFF
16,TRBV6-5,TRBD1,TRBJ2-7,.,TGTGCCAGCAGTTCCGCGCCGGGACAGGGGAAGTACGAGCAGTACTTC,CASSSAPGQGKYEQYF
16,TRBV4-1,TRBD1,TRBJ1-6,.,TGCGCCAGCAGCCCGCCGACCGGGACAGGGGGATCACCCCTCCACTTT,CASSPPTGTGGSPLHF
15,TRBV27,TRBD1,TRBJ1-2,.,TGTGCCAGCAGTTCCCCTTCGACAGGGAACTATGGCTACACCTTC,CASSSPSTGNYGYTF
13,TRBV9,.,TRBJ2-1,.,TGTGCCAGCAGCGACGGGCGGGGCAATGAGCAGTTCTTC,CASSDGRGNEQFF
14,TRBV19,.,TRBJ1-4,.,TGTGCCAGTAGTATGGGAGGGGCTAATGAAAAACTGTTTTTT,CASSMGGANEKLFF
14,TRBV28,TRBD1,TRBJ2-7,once,TGTGCCAGCAGCCTGACAGGGTACTCCTACGAGCAGTACTTC,CASSLTGYSYEQYF
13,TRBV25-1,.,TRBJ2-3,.,TGTGCCAGCAGTGAATATATCGGTGATACGCAGTATTTT,CASSEYIGDTQYF
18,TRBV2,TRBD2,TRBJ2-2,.,TGTGCCAGCAGACCCGGACTAGCGGGAGGGCGCGGCACCGGGGAGCTGTTTTTT,CASRPGLAGGRGTGELFF
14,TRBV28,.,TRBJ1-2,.,TGTGCCAGCGAAGACGCCGGACAGCCCTATGGCTACACCTTC,CASEDAGQPYGYTF
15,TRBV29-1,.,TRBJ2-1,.,TGCAGCGGGGATGGGAGCTCGGCCCGCATTAATGAGCAGTTCTTC,CSGDGSSARINEQFF
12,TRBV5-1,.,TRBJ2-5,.,TGCGCCAGCAGCTTGGCCGAGGAGACCCAGTACTTC,CASSLAEETQYF
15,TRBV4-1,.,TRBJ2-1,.,TGCGCCAGCAGCCAAACCGGAGCGGGTGAAGGTGAGCAGTTCTTC,CASSQTGAGEGEQFF
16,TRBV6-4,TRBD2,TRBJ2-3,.,TGTGCCAGCAGTGAGACTAGCGGGACCCCCACAGATACGCAGTATTTT,CASSETSGTPTDTQYF
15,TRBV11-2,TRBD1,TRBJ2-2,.,TGTGCCAGCAGCTTACCGGACAGGGAGATCGGGGAGCTGTTTTTT,CASSLPDREIGELFF